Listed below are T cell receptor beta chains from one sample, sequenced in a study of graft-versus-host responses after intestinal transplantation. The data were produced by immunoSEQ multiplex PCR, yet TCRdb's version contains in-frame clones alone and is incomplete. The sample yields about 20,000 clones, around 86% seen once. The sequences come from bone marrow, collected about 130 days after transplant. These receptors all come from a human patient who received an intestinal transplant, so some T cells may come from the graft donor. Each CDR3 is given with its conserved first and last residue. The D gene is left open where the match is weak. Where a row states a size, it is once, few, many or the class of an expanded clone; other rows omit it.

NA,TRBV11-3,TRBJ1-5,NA,CASSSASYSNQPQHF
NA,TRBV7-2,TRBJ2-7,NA,CASSLGLSMVTYEQYF
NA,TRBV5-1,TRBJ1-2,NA,CASSLAGAAHGYTF
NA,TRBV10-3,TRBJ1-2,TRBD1,CAILRDSNYGYTF
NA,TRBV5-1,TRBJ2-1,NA,CASSLYVDNEQFF
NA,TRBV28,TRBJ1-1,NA,CASSFRYLRAEAFF
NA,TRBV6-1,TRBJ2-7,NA,CASRGSYEQYF
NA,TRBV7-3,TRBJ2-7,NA,CASSLNGVVYEEQYF
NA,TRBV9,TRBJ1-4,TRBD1,CASLHRWDRDTLTPEKLFF
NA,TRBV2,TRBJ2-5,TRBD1,CASSVQGARETQYF
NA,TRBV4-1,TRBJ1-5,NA,CASSHRERNQPQHF
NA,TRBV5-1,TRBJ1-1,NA,CASSLKRPGIGEAFF
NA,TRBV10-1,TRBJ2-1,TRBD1,CASSESTGGNEQFF
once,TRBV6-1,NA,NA,CASSEAADNSYEQYF
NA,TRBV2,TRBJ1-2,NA,CASSEDRGLGYGYTF
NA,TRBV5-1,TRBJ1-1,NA,CAQPIGQVRLMNTEAFF
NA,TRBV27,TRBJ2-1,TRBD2,CASSPSGLAGVEQFF
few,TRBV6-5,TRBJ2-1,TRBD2,CASSSLAGGDNEQFF
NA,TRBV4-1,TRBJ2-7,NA,CASSQASHEQYF
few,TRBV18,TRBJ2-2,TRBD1,CASSPPGTGTNTGELFF
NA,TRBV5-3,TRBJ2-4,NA,CARSLVGAVAKNIQYF
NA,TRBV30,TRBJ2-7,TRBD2,CAWSGGVEQYF
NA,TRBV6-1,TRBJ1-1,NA,CASRLVEIGTEAFF
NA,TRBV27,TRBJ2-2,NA,CASRRWAGANTGELFF
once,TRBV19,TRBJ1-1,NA,CASSNGGLGTEAFF
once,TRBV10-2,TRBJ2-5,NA,CASSEFSLETQYF
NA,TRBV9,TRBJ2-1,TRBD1,CASSVTGTVFDEQFF
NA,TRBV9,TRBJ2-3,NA,CASSVEGLRTDTQYF
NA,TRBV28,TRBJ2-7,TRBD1,CASSPSGTAFSLYEQYF
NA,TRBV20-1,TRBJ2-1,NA,CSARGGREQFF
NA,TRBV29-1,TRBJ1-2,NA,CSVIQGSYGYTF
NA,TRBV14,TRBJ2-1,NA,CASSQRGAYNEQFF
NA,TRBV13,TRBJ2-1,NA,CASSLKHEQFF
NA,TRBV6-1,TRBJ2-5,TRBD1,CASSEEQGAGETQYF
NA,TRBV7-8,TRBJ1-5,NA,CASSFGTSRQPQHF
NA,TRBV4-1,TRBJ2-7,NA,CASSQVKGYEQYF
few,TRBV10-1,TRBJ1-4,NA,CASSEGQGNNEKLFF
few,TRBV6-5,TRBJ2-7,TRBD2,CASRDGSSGSYEQYF
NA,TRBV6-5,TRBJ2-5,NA,CASSYSNGPSGTQYF
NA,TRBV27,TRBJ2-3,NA,CASSVFTGGGTDTQYF
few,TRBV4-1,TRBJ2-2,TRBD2,CASSRRELAGDYTGELFF
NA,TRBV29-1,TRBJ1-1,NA,CSAPTGMNTEAFF
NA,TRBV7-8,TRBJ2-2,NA,CASSRGGIRNTGELFF
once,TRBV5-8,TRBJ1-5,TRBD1,CASSFRTGGVQPQHF
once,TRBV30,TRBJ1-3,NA,CAWSSGGNTIYF
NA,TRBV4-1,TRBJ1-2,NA,CASSHGLLGNYGYTF
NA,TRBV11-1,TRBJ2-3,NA,CASSLTGQQYF
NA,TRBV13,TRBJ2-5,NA,CASSLIAQETQYF
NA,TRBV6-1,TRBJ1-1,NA,CASSEEVPLGDTEAFF
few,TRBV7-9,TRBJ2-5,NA,CASRSRTAGQETQYF
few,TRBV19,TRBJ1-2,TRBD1,CASSTDRGREFHGYTF
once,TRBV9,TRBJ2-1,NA,CASSVVTVGEQFF
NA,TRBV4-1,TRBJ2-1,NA,CASSQDFHEQFF
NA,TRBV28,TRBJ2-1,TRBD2,CASSLSGTNSEQFF
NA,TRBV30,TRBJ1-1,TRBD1,CAWSHRRGRNTEAFF
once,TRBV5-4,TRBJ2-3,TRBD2,CASSARRSGRTDTQYF
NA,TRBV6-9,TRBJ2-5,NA,CASSYMGGGRETQYF